This T cell receptor (beta chain) was documented in a study of blood T cells in healthy people across ages. This CDR3 has 16 residues. V lost 4 bases and J lost 0, with 10 bases in between. Germline V lookup: CDR1 LGHNA, CDR2 YNFKEQ. The study's findings and limits: Unknown donor CMV status possibly confounded expanded clonotype changes.

The use of a sample-barcoded 5' primer and a J-beta primer mix characterized a second PCR of roughly 6 to 11 cycles. Each cDNA was tagged by a template-switch adaptor containing 12 random nucleotides. TCRdb reprocessed the 5' RACE reads with MiXCR, giving one entry per CDR3 protein. The sample consists of about 830,000 distinct CDR3 sequences, roughly 64% of them appearing once. Drawing of peripheral blood yielded 7.5 to 10 milliliters from each donor. Total RNA was isolated from each sample in quantities of at least 5.5 micrograms. Of note for this clonotype: Its antigen is currently unknown.

The J gene is TRBJ2-6, the V gene TRBV4-2; D remains ambiguous. The receptor was isolated from a young man in good health. The sequenced sample was blood. For the CDR3, the DNA is TGTGCCAGCAGCCTGGCGGCTCCCTCTGGGGCCAACGTCCTGACTTTC. Its protein is CASSLAAPSGANVLTF.